Listed here are 29 T cell receptor beta chains from one sample, sequenced in a study of identical twins. Each CDR3 protein is one row after TCRdb ran MiXCR on the 5' RACE reads. The sample gives about 700,000 distinct CDR3 sequences, roughly 8% of which show up once; 0.8% to 1% is in the top ten. Another study also made use of these data, one on yellow fever vaccine responses in identical twins.

The sample comprised PBMCs. Receptors were obtained from a woman aged 18-35 years in good health.

This clonotype was counted between two and nine times. The V call is TRBV29-1, the J call TRBJ2-5, with D maybe TRBD2 (6 bases). The V gene's germline CDR1 is SQVTM and CDR2 ANQGSEA. CDR3 length equals 13 residues. The ends were cut back, 6 bases at V and 5 bases at J, with 16 bases in the middle. In nucleotides, the CDR3 is TGCAGCGTGGCGGGGCTCGCCGGGGAGACCCAGTACTTC. Translation gives CSVAGLAGETQYF.

This clonotype has a handful of counts. The chain is built from TRBV5-1 and TRBJ2-2; D gene unclear. Germline CDR1 and CDR2: SGHRS and YFSETQ. The CDR3 is 13 residues long. V lost 4 bases to trimming and J lost 6 bases, with 10 bases between them. CDR3 residues: CASSQTSAGELFF. CDR3 sequence (DNA): TGCGCCAGCAGCCAGACATCCGCCGGGGAGCTGTTTTTT.

Only a few counts were recorded for this clonotype. The chain recombines TRBV20-1 with TRBJ1-5; 8 bases map to TRBD1. Per germline, CDR1 DFQATT and CDR2 SNEGSKA (reference sequence). The CDR3 length is 14 residues. V shed 6 bases and J 2 bases; nucleotides not matched to a gene: 6. As DNA, the CDR3 is TGCAGTGCAACAGGGGGTAGGGGCAATCAGCCCCAGCATTTT. This translates into CSATGGRGNQPQHF.

This clonotype was observed at least ten times. V is TRBV6-1 and J is TRBJ1-1; D is ambiguous. Deletions cut 3 bases from V and 2 bases from J, with 7 bases between. The CDR3 extends over 13 amino acids. Germline V gives CDR1 MNHNS, CDR2 SASEGT. CDR3 in DNA: TGTGCCAGCAGTGACAACGCCAACACTGAAGCTTTCTTT. Its protein product is CASSDNANTEAFF.

This clonotype showed up just a few times. This CDR3 reads CASSLEGTQETQYF. The CDR3 coding sequence is TGCGCCAGCAGCTTGGAGGGAACCCAAGAGACCCAGTACTTC. This sequence joins TRBV5-1 and TRBJ2-5, with D uncertain. Germline CDR1 SGHRS, CDR2 YFSETQ. Deletions cut 0 bases from V and 1 base from J, with 7 bases between. The CDR3 length is 14 residues.

The chain is built from TRBV29-1 and TRBJ1-4; unclear D gene. With 7 bases removed from V and 1 base from J, the gap between germline ends came to 10 bases. Germline V gives CDR1 SQVTM, CDR2 ANQGSEA. This CDR3 is built from 13 residues. CDR3 sequence: CSGREVTNEKLFF. As DNA, the CDR3 is TGCAGCGGCCGAGAAGTAACTAATGAAAAACTGTTTTTT.

The chain combines TRBV2 with TRBJ2-2; the D is unclear. The CDR3 extends over 14 amino acids. Trimming took 3 bases from V and 3 from J, leaving 8 bases between them. CDR1 is SNHLY, CDR2 FYNNEI, per germline. The CDR3 protein is CASSDPVDTGELFF. The CDR3 DNA reads TGTGCCAGCAGTGATCCTGTGGACACCGGGGAGCTGTTTTTT.

This clonotype was detected only a few times. V gene TRBV20-1 combines with J gene TRBJ1-1; D is ambiguous. This CDR3 is 13 amino acids long. Trimming removed 3 bases from V and 5 bases from J, with 13 bases in between. CDR1 and CDR2 (germline): DFQATT, SNEGSKA (reference sequence). The CDR3 DNA reads as TGCAGTGCTAGGCCCTTAATAGGAACTGAAGCTTTCTTT. This translates into CSARPLIGTEAFF.

This chain joins TRBV12-3 or TRBV12-4 and TRBJ1-4; 10 bases fit TRBD1. After removal of 5 bases from V and 2 bases from J, the junction contained 8 bases not matched to a gene. The CDR3 length is 17 residues. CDR3 protein: CASSKGQGIGTNEKLFF. The CDR3 DNA is TGTGCCAGCAGTAAGGGACAGGGGATTGGGACTAATGAAAAACTGTTTTTT.

The V call is TRBV2, the J call TRBJ1-2, with 8 bases aligning to TRBD1. The CDR3 sequence is 16 residues long. The V and J ends lost 6 bases and 3 bases, in that order; junction bases with no gene match: 12. Germline CDR1 is SNHLY and CDR2 is FYNNEI. CDR3 protein: CASSHSSETGDYGYTF. CDR3 nucleotide sequence: TGTGCCAGCAGCCATTCCTCTGAGACAGGGGACTATGGCTACACCTTC.

The genes are TRBV20-1 and TRBJ2-5, with 15 bases identical to TRBD2. Trimming at V came to 5 bases and at J to 3 bases, leaving 7 bases not matched to a gene. This CDR3 region has 16 residues. Germline CDR1 reads DFQATT; CDR2 reads SNEGSKA (reference sequence). In DNA, the CDR3 is TGCAGTGCTCGGGGACTAGCGGGGGGTCCCGAAGAGACCCAGTACTTC. Translating it yields CSARGLAGGPEETQYF.

This clonotype was detected a few times. This chain uses TRBV28 with TRBJ2-7, with a weak D call TRBD1 (6 bases). The V and J ends lost 9 bases and 0 bases respectively, with 12 bases between them. The germline V gene encodes CDR1 MDHEN and CDR2 SYDVKM. This CDR3 has 13 amino acids. CDR3 DNA: TGTGCCAGTCACCGGGACATCTCCTACGAGCAGTACTTC. This encodes CASHRDISYEQYF.

The chain links TRBV5-1 to TRBJ2-1; D might be TRBD2 (6 bases). CDR1 is SGHRS, CDR2 YFSETQ, per germline. V was trimmed by 2 bases and J by 2 bases, leaving 8 bases between them. This CDR3 region has 14 residues. The CDR3 nucleotides read TGCGCCAGCAGCTTTAGCGGTCCCTACAATGAGCAGTTCTTC. Amino acid sequence: CASSFSGPYNEQFF.

This clonotype was seen more than once but under ten times. The chain couples TRBV2 to TRBJ2-7; no clear D. The CDR3 loop spans 12 amino acids. Germline values: CDR1 SNHLY, CDR2 FYNNEI. The V gene lost 7 bases and the J gene lost 3 bases, with 10 bases spanning the gap. CDR3 sequence: CASTVGGYEQYF. For the CDR3, the DNA is TGTGCCAGCACAGTGGGCGGCTACGAGCAGTACTTC.

This clonotype showed up just a few times. This chain joins TRBV15 and TRBJ2-3, with 14 bases identical to TRBD2. Per germline, CDR1 LNHNV and CDR2 YYDKDF (reference sequence). This CDR3 contains 20 residues. The ends lost 2 bases at V and 0 bases at J; junction bases unmatched: 10. The CDR3 is CATSRRLAGGSRLSTDTQYF. CDR3 sequence (DNA): TGTGCCACCAGCAGAAGACTAGCGGGGGGGTCACGCCTTAGCACAGATACGCAGTATTTT.

This clonotype has just a few counts. The J gene is TRBJ2-4, the V gene TRBV20-1, with D tentatively TRBD1 (6 bases). CDR3 size: 14 residues. Germline CDR1 reads DFQATT; CDR2 reads SNEGSKA (reference sequence). V was clipped by 2 bases and J by 6 bases, with 14 bases between them. The DNA of the CDR3 is TGCAGTGCTAGAAGATCTGGGGGCGGAAACATTCAGTACTTC. Translation: CSARRSGGGNIQYF.

The CDR3 bases are TGTGCCAGCAGTTTAGGTGGGGGCTCTTGGAATGAAAAACTGTTTTTT. Translation gives CASSLGGGSWNEKLFF. This chain joins TRBV12-3 or TRBV12-4 and TRBJ1-4; possibly TRBD1 for D (6 bases). Trimming removed 1 base from V and 5 bases from J, with 14 bases in between. This CDR3 has 16 amino acids.

This rearrangement joins TRBV6-5 to TRBJ2-1; a possible D gene is TRBD2 (6 bases). The germline V gene has CDR1 MNHEY and CDR2 SVGAGI. Trimming removed 2 bases from V and 6 bases from J, with 11 bases in between. CDR3 size: 14 residues. DNA for the CDR3: TGTGCCAGCAGTTACGTGGGGACTTCCAATGAGCAGTTCTTC. This encodes CASSYVGTSNEQFF.

This clonotype was counted between two and nine times. The chain uses TRBV7-9 and TRBJ2-3, with 9 nucleotides matching TRBD2. The CDR3 has 16 amino acids. V lost 0 bases, J lost 7 bases, and 8 bases stayed unmatched. Looked up from germline, CDR1 is SEHNR and CDR2 is FQNEAQ (reference sequence). CDR3 nucleotide sequence: TGTGCCAGCAGCTTAGCACGGGCCGGGACTAGCTATACGCAGTATTTT. Its translation is CASSLARAGTSYTQYF. The full variable domain, with the rest looked up from reference TRBV7-9 and TRBJ2-3, is DTGVSQNPRHKITKRGQNVTFRCDPISEHNRLYWYRQTLGQGPEFLTYFQNEAQLEKSRLLSDRFSAERPKGSFSTLEIQRTEQGDSAMYLCASSLARAGTSYTQYFGPGTRLTVL.

The rearrangement links TRBV2 to TRBJ2-7, with a tentative D call TRBD2 (6 bases). The CDR3 is made up of 16 amino acids. Trimming left V 0 bases short and J 7 bases short, with 19 bases between. Germline loops: CDR1 SNHLY, CDR2 FYNNEI. CDR3 coding DNA: TGTGCCAGCAGTGAAGCTCCTGGCGGGATTCGGGGGGAGCAGTACTTC. Translating it yields CASSEAPGGIRGEQYF.

This clonotype was seen only a few times. This chain uses TRBV19 with TRBJ1-2; D might be TRBD1 (5 bases). CDR3 length equals 13 residues. Germline-derived CDR1 and CDR2 are LNHDA and SQIVND (reference sequence). Trimming cost V 5 bases and J 4 bases, with 11 bases left between them. The CDR3, as DNA: TGTGCCAGTAGTCAGACAGCGCTCTATGGCTACACCTTC. Amino acids: CASSQTALYGYTF.

The V gene is TRBV10-3, the J gene TRBJ1-6; D may be TRBD1 (6 bases). Germline CDR1 ENHRY, CDR2 SYGVKD. The V gene lost 6 bases and the J gene lost 7 bases, with 16 bases spanning the gap. The CDR3 has 15 residues. This CDR3 reads CAIRRQELPNSPLHF. CDR3 sequence (DNA): TGTGCCATCAGAAGACAGGAGCTACCCAATTCACCCCTCCACTTT.

This clonotype was counted between two and nine times. The rearrangement links TRBV20-1 to TRBJ2-3; D is undetermined. The CDR3 consists of 12 residues. V lost 0 bases, J lost 4 bases, and 5 bases lay in between. Germline V gene lookup returns CDR1 DFQATT and CDR2 SNEGSKA (reference sequence). This CDR3 is CSARDVADTQYF. The CDR3 bases are TGCAGTGCTAGAGATGTGGCAGATACGCAGTATTTT.

The sample holds many counts of this clonotype. This rearrangement joins TRBV7-2 to TRBJ2-4; unclear D gene. V was trimmed by 0 bases and J by 6 bases, leaving 6 bases between them. This CDR3 has 13 residues. Germline V lookup: CDR1 SGHTA, CDR2 FQGNSA. CDR3 nucleotides: TGTGCCAGCAGCTTAGCCTTCCCAAACATTCAGTACTTC. Residues: CASSLAFPNIQYF.

Only a few counts were recorded for this clonotype. V is TRBV30 and J is TRBJ1-1; no reliable D call. There are 11 residues in the CDR3. The V end lost 3 bases, the J end lost 5 bases, and 7 bases lay between the germline ends. CDR1 is GTSNPN and CDR2 is SVGIG in the germline V gene (reference sequence). The CDR3 sequence is CAWRAGTEAFF. The CDR3 nucleotides are TGTGCCTGGAGAGCGGGGACTGAAGCTTTCTTT. Together with reference TRBV30 and TRBJ1-1, the CDR3 gives the full variable domain: SQTIHQWPATLVQPVGSPLSLECTVEGTSNPNLYWYRQAAGRGLQLLFYSVGIGQISSEVPQNLSASRPQDRQFILSSKKLLLSDSGFYLCAWRAGTEAFFGQGTRLTVV.

In this sample, this clonotype turned up many times. The chain has TRBV7-8 and TRBJ2-1; 8 positions agree with TRBD2. Unmatched junction bases numbered 5, after V lost 5 bases and J lost 2 bases. From germline, CDR1 is SGHVS and CDR2 FQNEAQ. The CDR3 runs 15 residues. The CDR3 coding sequence is TGTGCCAGCAGCGTTACTAGCGGTCCCTACAATGAGCAGTTCTTC. It encodes CASSVTSGPYNEQFF.

This clonotype was seen many times. The chain's CDR3 is CASSYGMNTEAFF. In DNA, the CDR3 is TGTGCCAGCAGTTACGGCATGAACACTGAAGCTTTCTTT. This sequence joins TRBV6-5 and TRBJ1-1, with no clear D. Trimming cost V 2 bases and J 0 bases, with 4 bases left between them. The CDR3 consists of 13 residues. Per the germline V gene, CDR1 is MNHEY and CDR2 is SVGAGI.

The sample holds a few counts of this clonotype. The chain recombines TRBV6-5 with TRBJ2-1; D perhaps matches TRBD1 (5 bases). Per germline, CDR1 MNHEY and CDR2 SVGAGI. This CDR3 comprises 14 residues. V was trimmed by 0 bases and J by 9 bases, leaving 12 bases between them. The CDR3 loop reads CASSYSQGTGEQFF. The CDR3 coding sequence is TGTGCCAGCAGTTACTCGCAGGGAACTGGTGAGCAGTTCTTC.

This clonotype was seen ten or more times. The rearrangement uses TRBV7-9 and TRBJ2-5; D gene unclear. Trimming cost V 3 bases and J 4 bases, with 6 bases left between them. Germline assignment: CDR1 SEHNR and CDR2 FQNEAQ (reference sequence). The CDR3 has 12 amino acids. CDR3 residues: CASSLSLETQYF. DNA for the CDR3: TGTGCCAGCAGCTTGAGTTTAGAGACCCAGTACTTC. Using reference TRBV7-9 and TRBJ2-5 for the parts outside the CDR3, the full variable domain is DTGVSQNPRHKITKRGQNVTFRCDPISEHNRLYWYRQTLGQGPEFLTYFQNEAQLEKSRLLSDRFSAERPKGSFSTLEIQRTEQGDSAMYLCASSLSLETQYFGPGTRLLVL.